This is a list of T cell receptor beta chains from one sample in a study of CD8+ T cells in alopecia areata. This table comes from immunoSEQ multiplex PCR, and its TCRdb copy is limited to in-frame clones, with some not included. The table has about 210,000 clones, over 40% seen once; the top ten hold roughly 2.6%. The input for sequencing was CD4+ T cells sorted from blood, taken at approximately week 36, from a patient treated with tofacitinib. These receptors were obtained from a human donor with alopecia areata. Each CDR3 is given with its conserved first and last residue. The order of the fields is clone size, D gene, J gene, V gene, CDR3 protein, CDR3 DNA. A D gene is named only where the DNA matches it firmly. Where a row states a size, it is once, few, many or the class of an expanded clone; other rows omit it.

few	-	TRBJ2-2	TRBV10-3	CAISDPSRNTGELFF	TGTGCCATCAGTGACCCTAGCCGAAACACCGGGGAGCTGTTTTTT
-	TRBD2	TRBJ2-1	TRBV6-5	CASSHRSGGGIELVF	TGTGCCAGCAGCCACCGGAGTGGCGGGGGTATCGAGTTGGTCTTC
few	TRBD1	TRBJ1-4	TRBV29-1	CSVGPGQPNEKLFF	TGCAGCGTTGGACCGGGACAGCCTAATGAAAAACTGTTTTTT
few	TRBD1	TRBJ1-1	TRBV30	CAARDRGLNTEAFF	TGTGCCGCCCGGGACAGGGGTTTGAACACTGAAGCTTTCTTT
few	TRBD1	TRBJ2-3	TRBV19	CASSPQGHTDTQYF	TGTGCCAGTTCTCCACAGGGGCACACAGATACGCAGTATTTT
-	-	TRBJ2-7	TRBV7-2	CASSPPGVSYEQYF	TGTGCCAGCAGCCCCCCGGGGGTGTCCTACGAGCAGTACTTC
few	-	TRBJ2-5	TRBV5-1	CASSPTQETQYF	TGCGCCAGCAGCCCCACCCAAGAGACCCAGTACTTC
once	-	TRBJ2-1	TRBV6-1	CASQTREEGEQFF	TGTGCCTCCCAGACCCGCGAGGAGGGAGAGCAGTTCTTC
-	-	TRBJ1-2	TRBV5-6	CASSRQKGGYTF	TGTGCCAGCAGCCGACAGAAGGGAGGCTACACCTTC
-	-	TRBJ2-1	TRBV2	CASTREKQYNEQFF	TGTGCCAGCACCCGAGAGAAACAGTACAATGAGCAGTTCTTC
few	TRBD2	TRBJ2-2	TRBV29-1	CSVDPRLAGSTGELFF	TGCAGCGTTGATCCCCGCCTAGCGGGCAGCACCGGGGAGCTGTTTTTT
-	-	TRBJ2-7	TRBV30	CAWSAVNPYEQYF	TGTGCCTGGAGTGCGGTTAACCCCTACGAGCAGTACTTC
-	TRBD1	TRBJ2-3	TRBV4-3	CASSRTGRTDTQYF	TGCGCCAGCAGCCGGACAGGGAGAACAGATACGCAGTATTTT
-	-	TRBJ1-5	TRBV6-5	CASSYSPAGEGQPQHF	TGTGCCAGCAGTTACTCCCCCGCCGGGGAGGGCCAGCCCCAGCATTTT
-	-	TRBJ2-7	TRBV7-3	CASSPGPSYEQYF	TGTGCCAGCAGCCCGGGACCGAGCTACGAGCAGTACTTC
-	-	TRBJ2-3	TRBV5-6	CASIQGGDTQYF	TGTGCCAGCATCCAAGGGGGAGATACGCAGTATTTT
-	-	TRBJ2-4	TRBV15	CATSRDPRGTKNIQYF	TGTGCCACCAGCAGAGATCCCCGGGGCACCAAAAACATTCAGTACTTC
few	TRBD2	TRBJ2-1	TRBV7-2	CASSLEGTSGSYEQFF	TGTGCCAGCAGCTTAGAGGGGACTAGCGGGAGTTATGAGCAGTTCTTC
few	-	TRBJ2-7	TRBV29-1	CSVKGRSSSYEQYF	TGCAGCGTTAAAGGGCGTAGTAGCTCCTACGAGCAGTACTTC
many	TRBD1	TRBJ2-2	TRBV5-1	CASSSFDRERGELFF	TGCGCCAGCAGCTCGTTCGACAGGGAACGCGGGGAGCTGTTTTTT
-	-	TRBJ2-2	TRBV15	CATSRDQGGRELFF	TGTGCCACCAGCAGAGATCAGGGTGGGCGGGAGCTGTTTTTT
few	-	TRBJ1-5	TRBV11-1	CASSLSAGNQPQHF	TGTGCCAGCAGCTTATCGGCAGGGAATCAGCCCCAGCATTTT
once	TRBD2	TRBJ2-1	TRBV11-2	CASSSTRQGGGQFF	TGTGCCAGCAGCTCCACCCGCCAGGGCGGGGGGCAGTTCTTC
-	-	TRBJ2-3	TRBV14	CASSQALGDTQYF	TGTGCCAGCAGCCAGGCTCTAGGGGATACGCAGTATTTT
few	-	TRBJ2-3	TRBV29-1	CSAGPQGDTQYF	TGCAGCGCGGGCCCCCAGGGAGATACGCAGTATTTT
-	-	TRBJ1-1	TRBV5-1	CASSIDAGTEAFF	TGCGCCAGCAGCATCGACGCCGGCACTGAAGCTTTCTTT
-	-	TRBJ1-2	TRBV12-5	CASAETGLLGYTF	TGTGCTAGTGCCGAGACAGGTCTCTTAGGCTACACCTTC
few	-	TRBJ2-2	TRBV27	CASSNQKGLYTGELFF	TGTGCCAGCAGTAACCAAAAGGGACTGTATACCGGGGAGCTGTTTTTT
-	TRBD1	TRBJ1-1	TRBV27	CASSFTGTAGKAFF	TGTGCCAGCAGTTTTACTGGGACAGCGGGTAAAGCTTTCTTT
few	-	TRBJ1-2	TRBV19	CASSIEANYGYTF	TGTGCCAGTAGTATTGAGGCAAACTATGGCTACACCTTC
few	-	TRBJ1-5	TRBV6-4	CASGSFPASNQPQHF	TGTGCCAGCGGTAGTTTCCCGGCGAGCAATCAGCCCCAGCATTTT
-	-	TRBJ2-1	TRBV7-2	CASTYTGTQGYEQFF	TGTGCCAGCACCTATACCGGGACCCAAGGCTATGAGCAGTTCTTC
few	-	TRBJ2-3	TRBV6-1	CASSDALQDTQYF	TGTGCCAGCAGTGATGCACTCCAAGATACGCAGTATTTT
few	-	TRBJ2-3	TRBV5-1	CASTDLAGDTQYF	TGCGCCAGCACCGACTTGGCGGGAGATACGCAGTATTTT
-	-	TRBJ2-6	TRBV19	CASSFGPLGANVLTF	TGTGCCAGTAGTTTTGGGCCTCTGGGGGCCAACGTCCTGACTTTC
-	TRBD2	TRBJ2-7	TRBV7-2	CASASSGSSYEQYF	TGTGCCAGCGCATCTAGCGGGAGCTCCTACGAGCAGTACTTC
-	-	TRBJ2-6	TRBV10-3	CAISETTAGANVLTF	TGTGCCATCAGTGAAACCACCGCTGGGGCCAACGTCCTGACTTTC
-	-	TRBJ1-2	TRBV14	CASSQEPGRGYTF	TGTGCCAGCAGCCAAGAACCAGGGCGCGGCTACACCTTC
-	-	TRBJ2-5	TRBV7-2	CASSLGGVGETQYF	TGTGCCAGCAGCTTAGGCGGGGTAGGAGAGACCCAGTACTTC
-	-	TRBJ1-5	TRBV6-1	CATMAVHNQPQHF	TGTGCCACCATGGCCGTCCACAATCAGCCCCAGCATTTT
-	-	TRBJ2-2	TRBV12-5	CASGAVTGELFF	TGTGCTAGTGGGGCCGTCACCGGGGAGCTGTTTTTT
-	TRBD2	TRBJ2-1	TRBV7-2	CASSFTSGPYNEQFF	TGTGCCAGCAGCTTTACTAGCGGGCCCTACAATGAGCAGTTCTTC
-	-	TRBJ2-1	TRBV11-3	CASSLDPGTHNEQFF	TGTGCCAGCAGCTTAGACCCCGGGACTCATAATGAGCAGTTCTTC
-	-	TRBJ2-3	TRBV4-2	CASSQVVRGTDTQYF	TGTGCCAGCAGCCAAGTGGTCAGGGGCACAGATACGCAGTATTTT
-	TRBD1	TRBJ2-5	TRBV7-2	CASSLVRTGGGETQYF	TGTGCCAGCAGCTTAGTCCGGACAGGGGGCGGGGAGACCCAGTACTTC
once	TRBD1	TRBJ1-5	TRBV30	CAWSDHRGQPQHF	TGTGCCTGGAGTGACCACAGGGGTCAGCCCCAGCATTTT